This TCR beta chain was captured in a study of early T cells in non-severe SARS-CoV-2 infection. Overall study context: Unsorted whole blood bulk RNA was sequenced, with unpaired chains. Points from the study as a whole: There was a bias toward anti-spike CD8 responses in VDJdb matching, which missed private and CD4 specificities.

V gave up 6 bases and J gave up 8 bases, with 16 bases separating them. The CDR3 extends over 12 amino acids. Germline V gene lookup returns CDR1 SQVTM and CDR2 ANQGSEA. Concerning this clonotype: As yet, its antigen is unknown.

Molecules of cDNA were individually given unique molecular identifiers that were attached to them. TCRdb itself ran the 5' RACE reads through MiXCR, one entry per CDR3 protein. The sample carries approximately 70,000 distinct CDR3 sequences, roughly an eighth recorded once. Sequenced input: whole blood. The source of this sequence is an adult who was a healthcare worker with PCR-confirmed SARS-CoV-2 infection or an uninfected control (not recorded which). The V and J genes are TRBV29-1 and TRBJ1-2; possibly TRBD1 for D (5 bases). CDR3 DNA sequence: TGCAGCGTCGACGACGACTGGACAGGCTACACCTTC. As protein: CSVDDDWTGYTF.